This entry lists 13 T cell receptor beta chains sequenced from one sample in a study of CD8+ T cells in alopecia areata. Sequencing relied on a cDNA template that was reverse transcribed from extracted RNA. This table comes from immunoSEQ multiplex PCR, and its TCRdb copy is limited to in-frame clones, with some not included. The sample yields 250,000 to 350,000 clones, 60% seen once. Treatment meaning: oral pan-JAK inhibitor, 5-10 mg twice daily. The input for sequencing was CD4+ T cells sorted from blood, taken at approximately week 52, from a patient treated with tofacitinib. The receptors stem from a human donor with alopecia areata.

The chain couples TRBV7-6 to TRBJ1-6; 7 bases are a match to TRBD1. This CDR3 has 15 residues. With 4 bases clipped from V and 3 bases from J, the junction kept 3 bases outside the gene matches. CDR1 SGHVS and CDR2 FNYEAQ come from the germline V gene. CDR3 nucleotide sequence: TGTGCCAGCAGCTCAGGGACAGACTATAATTCACCCCTCCACTTT. Protein product: CASSSGTDYNSPLHF.

This chain connects TRBV2 to TRBJ1-2; D remains ambiguous. In germline, CDR1 is SNHLY, CDR2 FYNNEI. V was trimmed by 3 bases and J by 8 bases, leaving 10 bases between them. The CDR3 loop spans 12 amino acids. The CDR3 DNA reads as TGTGCCAGCAGTGATAGACGGCGAGGCTACACCTTC. Protein: CASSDRRRGYTF. Based on the CDR3 plus reference TRBV2 and TRBJ1-2, the full variable domain is EPEVTQTPSHQVTQMGQEVILRCVPISNHLYFYWYRQILGQKVEFLVSFYNNEISEKSEIFDDQFSVERPDGSNFTLKIRSTKLEDSAMYFCASSDRRRGYTFGSGTRLTVV.

This clone was picked up a small number of times. The chain joins TRBV18 to TRBJ2-6, with D tentatively TRBD1 (6 bases). Trimming pared 9 bases from V and 0 bases from J, leaving 21 bases between. Germline lookup yields CDR1 KGHSH and CDR2 LQKENI. The CDR3 is 18 amino acids. CDR3 region: CASQRGDRPLSGANVLTF. The CDR3 region has the DNA TGTGCCAGTCAACGGGGCGACAGGCCTCTCTCTGGGGCCAACGTCCTGACTTTC.

The V call is TRBV25-1, the J call TRBJ1-6; D ambiguous. V lost 5 bases and J 9 bases, leaving 11 bases between the germline ends. The CDR3 is 13 amino acids. Germline CDR1 reads MGHDK; CDR2 reads SYGVNS. This CDR3 is CASSRSSGSPLHF. The DNA of the CDR3 is TGTGCCAGCAGTCGCAGCTCAGGTTCACCCCTCCACTTT.

Concerning this clone itself: At the DNA level, this CDR3 is encoded by other sequences in the same sample as well. The gene calls are TRBV11-2 and TRBJ2-3; unclear D gene. CDR3 length: 11 residues. Germline-derived CDR1 and CDR2 are SGHAT and FQNNGV. V was clipped by 4 bases and J by 6 bases, with 5 bases between them. Here the CDR3 DNA reads TGTGCCAGCAGCTCTAGGGATACGCAGTATTTT. Encoded protein: CASSSRDTQYF.

A few counts support this clone. The CDR3 DNA is TGTGCCATCAGCTCCGGGACTAGCCCCTACGAGCAGTACTTC. This codes for CAISSGTSPYEQYF. V and J are TRBV10-3 and TRBJ2-7; 9 bases map to TRBD2. Germline CDR1 reads ENHRY; CDR2 reads SYGVKD. The CDR3 covers 14 residues. Trimming removed 6 bases from V and 2 bases from J; junction bases left unmatched: 5.

The chain employs TRBV27 and TRBJ1-5, with D unclear. The CDR3 totals 15 residues. Germline V CDR1 and CDR2: MNHEY, SMNVEV (reference sequence). With 3 bases removed from V and 0 bases from J, the gap between germline ends came to 9 bases. The CDR3 DNA is TGTGCCAGCAGTTTCTGGGCTGGTAGCAATCAGCCCCAGCATTTT. This encodes CASSFWAGSNQPQHF.

This clone was seen only once. The chain links TRBV30 to TRBJ1-2, with D possibly TRBD1 on 6 matching bases. CDR1 is GTSNPN, CDR2 SVGIG, per germline (reference sequence). This CDR3 comprises 14 residues. The germline V and J ends were trimmed by 0 bases and 8 bases, with 16 bases remaining between them. DNA for the CDR3: TGTGCCTGGAGTGTACCGGGGGGCTCGGGCGGCTACACCTTC. Protein product: CAWSVPGGSGGYTF.

V and J are TRBV30 and TRBJ2-5; the D is unclear. The germline V gene has CDR1 GTSNPN and CDR2 SVGIG (reference sequence). The CDR3 totals 10 residues. Trimming took off 5 bases at V and 6 bases at J, with 7 bases between the two ends. In DNA, the CDR3 is TGTGCCTGGTCTACCCAGACCCAGTACTTC. Amino acids: CAWSTQTQYF.

The V and J genes are TRBV30 and TRBJ1-2; no reliable D call. Germline CDR1 is GTSNPN and CDR2 is SVGIG (reference sequence). Trimming stripped 1 base from V and 1 base from J, with 7 bases between. The CDR3 consists of 13 residues. CDR3 in DNA: TGTGCCTGGAGTGAGCTGGATAACTATGGCTACACCTTC. Protein product: CAWSELDNYGYTF.

This clone was observed a handful of times. J is TRBJ2-7 and V is TRBV29-1; TRBD1 is a possible D gene (5 bases). V was pared by 4 bases and J by 2 bases, with 15 bases between. The CDR3 has 14 amino acids. Germline CDR1 is SQVTM and CDR2 is ANQGSEA. The CDR3 DNA reads TGCAGCGTTGGGGTGTTGACAGACCCCTACGAGCAGTACTTC. Translation gives CSVGVLTDPYEQYF.

This chain links TRBV5-1 with TRBJ2-7; maybe TRBD1 (5 bases). CDR1 is SGHRS, CDR2 YFSETQ, per germline. The V and J ends lost 4 bases and 5 bases respectively, with 16 bases between them. The CDR3 consists of 14 residues. DNA of the CDR3: TGCGCCAGCAGCGCGGACCGAGGACACGACGAGCAGTACTTC. Translated, it gives CASSADRGHDEQYF.

This clone has a count of ten or more. The rearrangement joins TRBV29-1 to TRBJ2-1; no clear D gene. Germline assignment: CDR1 SQVTM and CDR2 ANQGSEA. This CDR3 is built from 14 residues. V lost 5 bases and J 2 bases, leaving 13 bases between the germline ends. This CDR3 is CSVLLDVPYNEQFF. DNA for the CDR3: TGCAGCGTTCTACTTGACGTACCCTACAATGAGCAGTTCTTC.